Reported below is one T cell receptor beta chain. A second PCR of 7 to 11 cycles used a sample-barcoded 5' primer and a J-beta primer mix. TCRdb analysed the 5' RACE reads with MiXCR anew, one entry per CDR3 protein. The repertoire has 1.5 million to 2 million distinct CDR3 sequences, about 50% of them found once; the top ten carry around 2.1%. V dropped 3 bases and J dropped 3; count of bases not matched to a gene: 4. CDR3 length: 14 amino acids. CDR1 and CDR2 (germline): SNHLY, FYNNEI. This entry is derived from a study of blood T cells in healthy people across ages. The receptor was isolated from a woman in her thirties or forties in good health. The chain recombines TRBV2 with TRBJ2-5; 7 nucleotides align to TRBD2. The sequenced sample consisted of blood. This CDR3 is CASSESLAEETQYF. The CDR3, as DNA: TGTGCCAGCAGTGAGAGTCTAGCGGAAGAGACCCAGTACTTC.